This T cell receptor (beta chain) was captured by sequencing in a study of CDR3 diversity in severe acne. Each CDR3 protein gets one entry after TCRdb re-called the PCR reads with MiXCR. Of about 84,000 distinct CDR3 sequences listed, under 60% are singletons. The source of this sequence is a male donor in good health, without acne. Sample: blood.

CDR3: CASSPGFAGGTDTQYF. CDR3 bases: TGTGCCAGCAGCCCGGGTTTTGCAGGGGGCACAGATACGCAGTATTTT. The J gene is TRBJ2-3, the V gene TRBV13; possible D gene TRBD1, 6 bases. V lost 5 bases, J lost 1 base, and 16 bases lay in between. The CDR3 runs to 16 residues. Looked up from germline, CDR1 is PRHDT and CDR2 is FYEKMQ (reference sequence).